Presented here are 4 T cell receptor beta chains from one specimen sequenced in a study of blood T cell repertoires in COVID-19. TCRdb's table, derived via immunoSEQ multiplex PCR, lists solely in-frame clones and lacks some. The table includes about 160,000 clones, approximately 82% detected once. Specimen: peripheral blood. The receptors come from a woman aged 40 to 50 with COVID-19, enrolled during active disease.

This clone has just one count. This chain connects TRBV7-9 to TRBJ2-2; 8 bases match TRBD1. The trim removed 5 bases at V and 6 bases at J, leaving 2 bases unmatched. The CDR3 covers 13 residues. CDR1 and CDR2 (germline): SEHNR, FQNEAQ (reference sequence). The CDR3 DNA reads as TGTGCCAGCAGCCAACAGGGGGCCGGGGAGCTGTTTTTT. Protein: CASSQQGAGELFF.

J is TRBJ2-5 and V is TRBV11-2, with a tentative D call TRBD1 (6 bases). The germline V and J ends were trimmed by 5 bases and 0 bases, with 16 bases remaining between them. The CDR3 is 16 amino acids. Germline CDR1 SGHAT, CDR2 FQNNGV. The CDR3 loop reads CASSGRDIRYQETQYF. In DNA form, the CDR3 reads TGTGCCAGCAGCGGACGGGACATCCGGTACCAAGAGACCCAGTACTTC.

This rearrangement joins TRBV7-2 to TRBJ2-3, with 11 nucleotides matching TRBD2. Germline V gene lookup returns CDR1 SGHTA and CDR2 FQGNSA. V trimming: 2 bases; J trimming: 5 bases; junction bases outside the gene matches: 12. There are 18 residues in the CDR3. CDR3 amino acids: CASSLISSRTSGLDTQYF. CDR3 DNA sequence: TGTGCCAGCAGCTTAATAAGTAGTCGGACTAGCGGGTTAGATACGCAGTATTTT.

The chain employs TRBV2 and TRBJ2-5; 12 positions match TRBD1. Germline V gene sequence: CDR1 SNHLY, CDR2 FYNNEI. V dropped 5 bases and J dropped 6; count of bases not matched to a gene: 16. The CDR3 has 18 amino acids. The CDR3 protein is CASSPGQGAYPQQKTQYF. The CDR3, as DNA: TGTGCCAGCAGTCCGGGACAGGGGGCGTACCCCCAACAGAAGACCCAGTACTTC. Full variable domain (outside the CDR3, taken from reference TRBV2 and TRBJ2-5): EPEVTQTPSHQVTQMGQEVILRCVPISNHLYFYWYRQILGQKVEFLVSFYNNEISEKSEIFDDQFSVERPDGSNFTLKIRSTKLEDSAMYFCASSPGQGAYPQQKTQYFGPGTRLLVL.